This T cell receptor beta chain comes out of a study of patients and donors after allogeneic stem cell transplantation (dated by TCRdb to the early 2020s). The V end loses 6 bases and the J end loses 6 bases, and a stretch of 15 bases separates them. Including cysteine and phenylalanine, the CDR3 has 13 amino acids. The kept DNA is CDR3 alone, 39 bases in frame from the first base. For CDR1 and CDR2, the germline V gene lists SGHDT and YYEEEE. Library prep was done by RT-PCR. TCRdb names NextSeq 550 as the instrument used. The public reads were quality trimmed at Q25 with fastp and then assembled into clones with MiXCR by TCRdb, keeping productive beta chains. Duplicate CDR3 protein sequences are folded into a single record with the most common DNA and genes. The sample table contains some 200,000 distinct CDR3 sequences; only one count was recorded for 41% of them. The ten largest make up 33% of the sample.

This clonotype has more than one count but fewer than ten. Its antigen target is currently unknown. The input lacks base qualities; no much larger clone sits a single base away. This clonotype originated in a human donor who was either an allogeneic HSCT recipient or a stem cell or donor lymphocyte infusion donor (not recorded which). It is not recorded whose cells these are; they may come from a transplant donor. Sample: blood, either unsorted or a sorted T cell fraction (not recorded which). This chain is built from TRBV5-6 and TRBJ1-1; a tentative D match to TRBD1 spans 5 bases. The sequenced DNA is TGTGCCAGCACCCGGGGTTGGGGGGCTGAAGCTTTCTTT. Translated, it reads CASTRGWGAEAFF. Reference TRBV5-6 and TRBJ1-1 proteins supply the regions before and after the CDR3; the full variable domain is: DAGVTQSPTHLIKTRGQQVTLRCSPKSGHDTVSWYQQALGQGPQFIFQYYEEEERQRGNFPDRFSGHQFPNYSSELNVNALLLGDSALYLCASTRGWGAEAFFGQGTRLTVV.